This T cell receptor beta chain is drawn from a study of blood T cell repertoires in COVID-19. There are 15 residues in the CDR3. Germline assignment: CDR1 SGHTA and CDR2 FQGNSA. The V and J ends lost 1 base and 4 bases respectively, with 13 bases between them. Profiling relied on immunoSEQ multiplex PCR, and the TCRdb table lists in-frame clones only, not all of them. There are about 25,000 clones in the sample; approximately 79% occur only once, and about 2% lies in the top ten. The chain is built from TRBV7-2 and TRBJ1-2; D is uncertain. The clonotype comes from a man aged 80 or over with active or convalescent COVID-19. What was sequenced was peripheral blood. CDR3 DNA: TGTGCCAGCAGCTTAGACTATGCCGATCCCTATGGCTACACCTTC. Translating it yields CASSLDYADPYGYTF. The full variable domain, in which reference TRBV7-2 and TRBJ1-2 provide the parts outside the CDR3, is GAGVSQSPSNKVTEKGKDVELRCDPISGHTALYWYRQSLGQGLEFLIYFQGNSAPDKSGLPSDRFSAERTGGSVSTLTIQRTQQEDSAVYLCASSLDYADPYGYTFGSGTRLTVV.